This T cell receptor beta chain stems from a study of cytomegalovirus exposure and HLA in healthy donors (TCRdb year 2017). Background for the entire study: In an earlier analysis of about 560 of the donors, roughly 300 Gb of sequence data and 120 million or so unique TCR beta sequences from about 179 million T cells were reported. Several DR-DQ haplotypes were handled as single units for association and clustering because linkage in the cohort was strong. To predict cytomegalovirus infection status, the study combined high-throughput TCR immunosequencing, statistical association of individual TCRs with disease status, and machine learning. Across 398 genotyped donors of the cohort, an average of approximately 200,000 unique TCR beta nucleotide sequences per donor were sequenced, and roughly a sixth of those sequences were non-productive. A later analysis re-examined previously published TCR beta repertoires from just over 650 donors and added high-resolution HLA genotyping to investigate patterns of TCR occurrence. The genetic ancestry cluster associated with self-reported Caucasian donors included 65% to 90% of the roughly 360 genotyped donors. The T cell repertoires of roughly 660 subjects were profiled by immunosequencing and related to cytomegalovirus serostatus. The study was designed to test whether signatures of past pathogen exposure could be identified by cataloging public T cell receptors. Every repertoire in the discovery cohort had been generated on one and the same sequencing platform. A separate validation cohort of 100 to 150 different subjects was used in addition to the approximately 700-subject first cohort. Rather than drawing on any new phenotypic data, the later analysis identified candidate immune exposures from TCR beta sequences and the way those sequences occurred across donors. An early release that covered some 630 HLA-typed donors contained around 330 gigabases of sequencing data and some 87 million unique TCR sequences. Donor age, sex, ethnicity and CMV serostatus were compiled alongside the repertoire data. HLA typing covered class I and class II loci at four-digit resolution. The number of donors typed differed by locus, with about 629-630 for A, B, C, DRB1 and DQB1, over 500 for DQA1, under 610 for DPA1, and under 490 for DPB1. An earlier analysis of nearly 600 of the donors applied high-throughput TCR beta sequencing to assess whether each TCR beta V gene segment acted as functional or pseudogenic. Genome-wide SNP genotypes for about 65% of the 666 donors were used in a later genetic analysis, which treated that subset as a discovery cohort. Findings and caveats that apply to the study as a whole: According to a later analysis, parvovirus B19, influenza, CMV and Epstein-Barr virus appeared linked to several top co-occurrence clusters. A further reported finding was that TCR beta sequences accurately predicted the HLA-A and HLA-B alleles for most subjects in the first cohort. This cohort had only TCR beta chains sequenced, and the lack of alpha or paired-chain data limited which features could be detected. Because HLA typing was missing for some donors at each locus, association tests included only the typed subset. According to a later analysis, TCR association rates differed among HLA loci, with DRB1 alleles showing the most associated TCRs and HLA-C alleles showing the fewest. The authors suggested that the approach could potentially be extended to other disease states and immunological phenotypes. In vitro tests confirmed that a few of the cytomegalovirus-associated TCR beta chains recognize cytomegalovirus antigens. For the cohort, immune exposure information was limited to CMV serostatus. A cluster of highly shared sequence variants was judged likely to be a technical artifact of the sequencing pipeline. The earlier analysis of approximately 590 of the donors excluded roughly 17 rarely observed V segments, including chromosome 9 orphons, because counts were too low. A later genetic analysis associated a missense DCLRE1C variant with V-gene and J-gene trimming of TCR beta chains, and an independent cohort replicated the association. The classifier was reported to diagnose cytomegalovirus status with high specificity and sensitivity in both the original and validation cohorts. Because the 87-base-pair reads could not distinguish some IMGT-functional V segments, including TRBV6-2 and TRBV6-3, those segments were excluded. Presence/absence analyses assumed roughly uniform sequencing depth across donors, an assumption that may not hold. Specific HLA alleles were associated with 16,951 TCR beta sequences at a false discovery rate of 0.05 in a later analysis. According to a later analysis, most CMV-associated TCR beta chains appeared to be HLA-restricted, and the HLA associations seemed to be driven largely by CMV exposure. Correlated functional status among segregating V segments might be attributable to linkage disequilibrium, but an unknown experimental factor could not be ruled out. A later genetic analysis reported fewer N-insertions in productive TCRs among donors in an Asian-associated ancestry cluster than the roughly 700-donor mean. When HLA alleles, especially DR and DQ, strongly co-occurred, TCR associations were difficult to assign to individual alleles. Across donors, most TCR sequences were observed very rarely, whereas some public TCRs were present in many individuals. An earlier analysis of around 540 of the donors showed that most TCR beta V segments appeared in productive rearrangements either about 87% or about 30% of the time, which broadly matched IMGT annotations. The study gave a list of 150 to 200 TCR beta chains associated with cytomegalovirus. Compared with equally common non-associated chains, HLA-associated TCR beta chains in a later analysis were more clonally expanded and had lower generation probabilities.

This clone was recorded a few times. Its antigen remains undetermined. No base quality values were provided; no much bigger clone lies one nucleotide off. Taken from cysteine to phenylalanine, the CDR3 has 20 residues. Solely the CDR3 DNA is kept, with 60 bases framed from the first base. Ends trimmed: V by 1 base, J by 3 bases; bases unmatched to a gene: 16. CDR1 SGHDN and CDR2 FVKESK are derived from the germline V gene. Receptor libraries were prepared by the immunoSEQ multiplex PCR assay. For the multiplex PCR, a mixture combining 60 forward primers for TCR Vbeta segments and 13 reverse primers for TCR Jbeta segments was used. A multiplex PCR assay on genomic DNA amplified the CDR3 region of rearranged TCR beta genes. The amplified TCR beta libraries were sequenced on the Illumina HiSeq System as 87-base-pair reads. Processing in the source paper ran as follows. A later analysis tallied around 80 million unique TCR beta chains across the 666 repertoires, and some 10 million of those chains were shared by two or more donors. Raw reads were error-corrected and collapsed into unique sequences by a nearest-neighbor algorithm in which closely related sequences were merged to remove PCR and sequencing errors. To assign V, D and J gene segments, CDR3 sequences were aligned to IMGT reference sequences. Each retained sequence needed at least a six-nucleotide match to both a V gene segment and a J gene segment. Rearrangements were classified as productive when the CDR3 lacked stop codons and remained in frame with V and J, and all other rearrangements were classified as non-productive. Following IMGT convention, CDR3 was defined as the stretch from the second conserved V-encoded cysteine up to the conserved J-encoded phenylalanine. The earlier analysis of approximately 500 of the donors excluded sequences that lacked an unambiguous match to a single V gene segment. In an earlier analysis of approximately 590 of the donors, a V segment was called functional when productive rearrangements were above 56.7%, and segregating when the standard deviation between donors exceeded 5%. A statistical classification framework was developed to diagnose cytomegalovirus status using the catalog of TCR beta chain sequences. V and J gene assignment, in a later analysis, came from comparing TCR nucleotide sequences with IMGT/GENE-DB human TR gene sequences. In a later analysis, CDR3 sequences and most-parsimonious VDJ recombination scenarios were assigned using the TCRdist pipeline. In a later analysis, each TCR beta chain was defined by its CDR3 amino acid sequence together with its V-gene family, and reads without a unique V-gene family were excluded. As a way to deal with suspected cross-contamination and a sequencing artifact, a later analysis dropped roughly 600 nucleotide sequences that were highly shared and had low generation probability. In a later analysis, a clonal expansion index for each public chain was calculated from normalized within-repertoire ranks of inferred template counts. A later analysis computed generation probabilities with a VDJ recombination model fitted to out-of-frame rearrangements, and checked the results against IGoR. Hypergeometric tests were used in a later analysis to score TCR-TCR, TCR-HLA and TCR-CMV co-occurrence, with a repertoire-size bias correction applied to the TCR pairs. A later analysis estimated false discovery rates by permuting HLA or CMV assignments 20 times. In a later analysis, co-occurring TCRs were grouped using DBSCAN, with TCRdist sequence similarity added in when clustering inside HLA-allele-positive subsets. Repertoires with fewer than 30,000 or more than 120,000 public chains, plus five repertoires with anomalous nucleotide sharing, were excluded from co-occurrence clustering. As stored in TCRdb, this immuneACCESS dataset retains in-frame rearrangements with V and J assigned. A fraction of the clones does not appear; measured against another copy, unresolved V genes explain less than half of the discrepancy, and the remainder lacks a known reason. For V, J and clone size, that table is used; D and trimming come from the DNA. The sample table records around 45,000 clones; 51% of these occur just once. Jointly, the top ten make up 5.5% to 7% of the sample.

In total, roughly 710 healthy bone marrow donors made up the cohort. At the time of sampling, all cohort members were nominally healthy, though unrecorded immune exposures were likely present. The donor tested CMV seronegative and was one of the 352 seronegative cohort members. A peripheral blood sample was provided by each donor, and peripheral blood mononuclear cells were used for TCR beta sequencing. Genomic DNA extraction from the blood cell samples was performed with the Qiagen DNeasy Blood Extraction Kit. The sequenced sample consisted of PBMCs. The chain was built from TRBV14 and TRBJ2-7; a stretch of 12 junction bases matches TRBD2. The sequence was collected from a man in his 60s in good health and CMV-seronegative. Read as DNA, the sequence is TGTGCCAGCAGCCAAGGAGACGTGTGGCTAGCGGGAGGGCGGAGCTACGAGCAGTACTTC. It is translated as CASSQGDVWLAGGRSYEQYF.